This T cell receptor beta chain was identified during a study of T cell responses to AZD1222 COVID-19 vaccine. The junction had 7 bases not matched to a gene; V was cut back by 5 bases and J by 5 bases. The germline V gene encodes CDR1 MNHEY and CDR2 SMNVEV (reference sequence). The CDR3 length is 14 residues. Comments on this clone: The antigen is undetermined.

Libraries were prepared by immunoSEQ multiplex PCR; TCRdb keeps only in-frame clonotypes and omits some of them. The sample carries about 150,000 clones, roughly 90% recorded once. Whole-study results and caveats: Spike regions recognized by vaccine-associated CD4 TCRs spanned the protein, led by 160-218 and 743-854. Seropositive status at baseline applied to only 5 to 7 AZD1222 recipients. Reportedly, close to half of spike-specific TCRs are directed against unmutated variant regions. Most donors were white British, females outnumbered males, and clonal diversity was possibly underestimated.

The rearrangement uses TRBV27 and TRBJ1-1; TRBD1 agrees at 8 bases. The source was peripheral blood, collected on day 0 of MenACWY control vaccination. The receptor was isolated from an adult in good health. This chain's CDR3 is CASSGTGGSTEAFF. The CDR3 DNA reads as TGTGCCAGCAGTGGTACAGGGGGTAGTACTGAAGCTTTCTTT.